A selection of T cell receptor beta chains follows, all from one sample in a study of CD8+ T cells in alopecia areata. TCRdb's table, derived via immunoSEQ multiplex PCR, lists solely in-frame clones and lacks some. Of fewer than 100,000 clones in the sample, about 58% were seen once. The sample was CD8+ T cells sorted from blood, taken at week 4, from a patient treated with tofacitinib. The receptors here all came from a human donor with alopecia areata. The CDR3 runs from the conserved cysteine through the conserved F or W. A D gene is named only where the DNA matches it firmly. Rows give clone size only sometimes, using once, few, many, or a class for an expanded clone.

CDR3 DNA,CDR3 protein,D gene,V gene,J gene,clone size
TGTGCCAGCAGCCCTGTCGGAGCCGATGAAGCTTTCTTT,CASSPVGADEAFF,.,TRBV13,TRBJ1-1,.
TGTGCCAGCAGTTTAGGGCCCGGAGATACGCAGTATTTT,CASSLGPGDTQYF,.,TRBV28,TRBJ2-3,.
TGTGCCAGCCGGGACAGGGGCATTGTGGAGCAGTACTTC,CASRDRGIVEQYF,TRBD1,TRBV25-1,TRBJ2-7,.
TGTGCCTGGAGCGGAACTCAGGGGGCAGATGGCTACACCTTC,CAWSGTQGADGYTF,TRBD1,TRBV30,TRBJ1-2,once
TGCGCCAGCAGCTTGGAAGGTTTGGCCTACAATGAGCAGTTCTTC,CASSLEGLAYNEQFF,.,TRBV5-1,TRBJ2-1,.
TGTGCCAGCAGTGAGCTTTACAATGAGCAGTTCTTC,CASSELYNEQFF,.,TRBV27,TRBJ2-1,.
TGTGCCAGCAGCGTAGGGGCCAGGGTAGGAAATGAGCAGTTCTTC,CASSVGARVGNEQFF,.,TRBV9,TRBJ2-1,.
TGTGCCAGCAGTTACCGGCGGGGGGACTACAATGAGCAGTTCTTC,CASSYRRGDYNEQFF,TRBD2,TRBV6-5,TRBJ2-1,few
TGTGCCAGTAGTCCGGGACAGGGTTACACCGGGGAGCTGTTTTTT,CASSPGQGYTGELFF,TRBD1,TRBV19,TRBJ2-2,.
TGCAGCGTTGAAGATGCAGGCTACGAGCAGTACTTC,CSVEDAGYEQYF,.,TRBV29-1,TRBJ2-7,few
TGCAGCGTTGATGCGGCTAGCGGGGGGGCTTGGGAGACCCAGTACTTC,CSVDAASGGAWETQYF,TRBD2,TRBV29-1,TRBJ2-5,few
TGTGCCAGCAGCTTCTCAGGAGACTGGGGCTATGGCTACACCTTC,CASSFSGDWGYGYTF,.,TRBV5-4,TRBJ1-2,.
TGTGCTAGTGGTCCCGTGACGGGGGATCAAGAGACCCAGTACTTC,CASGPVTGDQETQYF,.,TRBV12-5,TRBJ2-5,.
TGCAGCGTTGACAGCTACTATGGCTACACCTTC,CSVDSYYGYTF,.,TRBV29-1,TRBJ1-2,.
TGCGCCAGCAGCCAAGAAGGTGTTGAGACCCAGTACTTC,CASSQEGVETQYF,.,TRBV4-1,TRBJ2-5,few
TGCAGCGTCGGACAGGGGGTAGGAGTGGAGACCCAGTACTTC,CSVGQGVGVETQYF,TRBD1,TRBV29-1,TRBJ2-5,.
TGTGCCAGTAGTACCTTGACAGACCAAGAGACCCAGTACTTC,CASSTLTDQETQYF,.,TRBV19,TRBJ2-5,.
TGTGCCAGCTTATTAGCGGGGGACTACGAGCAGTACTTC,CASLLAGDYEQYF,TRBD2,TRBV7-2,TRBJ2-7,once
TGTGCCAGCAGCTTCCCCGGACAGGGCAAAAATCACGGCTACACCTTC,CASSFPGQGKNHGYTF,TRBD1,TRBV5-7,TRBJ1-2,.
TGTGCCAGCAGCTTGTTCGGGACAGGGGACTACGAGCAGTACTTC,CASSLFGTGDYEQYF,TRBD1,TRBV5-6,TRBJ2-7,.
TGTGCCAGCAGTTATAGGGACAGGGGGCCTTACGAGCAGTACTTC,CASSYRDRGPYEQYF,TRBD1,TRBV28,TRBJ2-7,.
TGTGCCAGCAGTCAAAGACAGGGCCCCACAGATACGCAGTATTTT,CASSQRQGPTDTQYF,TRBD1,TRBV28,TRBJ2-3,few
TGTGCCAGCAGCTTAAGGAGCGGGGGGGCCGTGGAGACCCAGTACTTC,CASSLRSGGAVETQYF,TRBD2,TRBV7-9,TRBJ2-5,.
TGTGCCAGCAGCTCCACTTACTCTGGGGCCAACGTCCTGACTTTC,CASSSTYSGANVLTF,.,TRBV13,TRBJ2-6,.
TGTGCCAGCAGTGAAGCGGGGCAGGGTATAGTTAAGAACTATGGCTACACCTTC,CASSEAGQGIVKNYGYTF,.,TRBV2,TRBJ1-2,.
TGCAGCGTTGAAGTGGGGCCCGGACTAGCGGGATCCTCCTACAATGAGCAGTTCTTC,CSVEVGPGLAGSSYNEQFF,TRBD2,TRBV29-1,TRBJ2-1,few
TGTGCCAGCGGGTTGCCGGACAGGACGCAGTATTTT,CASGLPDRTQYF,TRBD1,TRBV7-9,TRBJ2-3,.
TGTGCCAGCAGCTCTGACAGGGGGCCAACTAATGAAAAACTGTTTTTT,CASSSDRGPTNEKLFF,TRBD1,TRBV7-9,TRBJ1-4,once
TGTGCCAGCAGCTTATCGGGGGTCCAAGAGACCCAGTACTTC,CASSLSGVQETQYF,.,TRBV7-9,TRBJ2-5,once
TGTGCCAGCATTCTCACAGGGGGCGCTAACTATGGCTACACCTTC,CASILTGGANYGYTF,TRBD1,TRBV25-1,TRBJ1-2,once